A selection of T cell receptor beta chains follows, all from one sample in a study of CD8+CD57+ T cells in acquired aplastic anemia. Each CDR3 protein gets one entry after TCRdb re-called the reads with MiXCR. The profile shows some 150,000 distinct CDR3 sequences, roughly 48% of them singletons. Input material: sorted CD4+, CD8+, or CD8+CD57+ T cells (not recorded which) from PBMCs. The receptors stem from a human donor with aplastic anemia. Both conserved end residues are part of each CDR3. D genes are given only for firm matches. Size values are once, few and many counts, or a class for expanded clones, and some rows have none.

V,D,size,J,DNA,CDR3
TRBV20-1,TRBD2,-,TRBJ2-7,TGCAGTGCTAGAGATGGGAGGGAATACGAGCAGTACTTC,CSARDGREYEQYF
TRBV24-1,-,-,TRBJ2-7,TGTGCCACCAGTGATGTAACAGGGCGCGAGCAGTACTTC,CATSDVTGREQYF
TRBV7-3,-,-,TRBJ2-5,TGTGCCAGCAGCGCCGACGAAGAGACCCAGTACTTC,CASSADEETQYF
TRBV20-1,-,-,TRBJ1-3,TGCAGTGCTAGAGTCCTCAGCTCTGGAAACACCATATATTTT,CSARVLSSGNTIYF
TRBV20-1,-,many,TRBJ2-2,TGCAGTGCTAGCAGGGGACCGAACACCGGGGAGCTGTTTTTT,CSASRGPNTGELFF
TRBV6-5,-,-,TRBJ2-1,TGTGCCAGCGGTTCCCCCTACAATGAGCAGTTCTTC,CASGSPYNEQFF
TRBV7-3,TRBD2,many,TRBJ2-3,TGTGCCAGCAGCTCTAGGGGACTAGCCACAGATACGCAGTATTTT,CASSSRGLATDTQYF
TRBV6-1,-,few,TRBJ1-4,TGTGCCAGCAGAAGGTGGCGCCGAGCGAGCGAAAAACTGTTTTTT,CASRRWRRASEKLFF
TRBV11-2,-,-,TRBJ1-1,TGTGCCAGCAGCCTCCCAGGCTGGGGGAGGAACACTGAAGCTTTCTTT,CASSLPGWGRNTEAFF
TRBV19,TRBD1,-,TRBJ1-2,TGTGCCAGTAGTATAGCGGGACAGTATCTCTATGGCTACACCTTC,CASSIAGQYLYGYTF
TRBV7-8,TRBD1,many,TRBJ1-3,TGTGCCAGCAGCTTCGACAGGGGCCTAGGGGACACCATATATTTT,CASSFDRGLGDTIYF
TRBV9,-,-,TRBJ2-5,TGTGCCAGCAGCGTAGGGGGGGAGACCCAGTACTTC,CASSVGGETQYF
TRBV7-9,-,many,TRBJ1-1,TGTGCCAGCAGCTTAATCGGGGATACTGAAGCTTTCTTT,CASSLIGDTEAFF
TRBV11-2,-,many,TRBJ2-7,TGTGCCAGCAGCTTAGGGGCAGGGGGGGGCTACGAGCAGTACTTC,CASSLGAGGGYEQYF
TRBV6-1,TRBD2,-,TRBJ2-1,TGTGCCAGCAGCTCCGAGGCGGGGGGTTACAATGAGCAGTTCTTC,CASSSEAGGYNEQFF
TRBV20-1,TRBD1,many,TRBJ2-5,TGCAGTGCATTCCGGGACAGCCAAGAGACCCAGTACTTC,CSAFRDSQETQYF
TRBV7-8,-,many,TRBJ1-5,TGTGCCAGCAGCTTATCGGCGGTTGATCAGCCCCAGCATTTT,CASSLSAVDQPQHF
TRBV10-2,-,many,TRBJ1-2,TGCGCCAGCAGTGATCGGGGGAGGGGAGGCTACACCTTC,CASSDRGRGGYTF
TRBV20-1,-,-,TRBJ1-5,TGCAGTGGAGGGGCACACAGGGACTCGAGCAATCAGCCCCAGCATTTT,CSGGAHRDSSNQPQHF
TRBV5-1,TRBD1,-,TRBJ1-1,TGCGCCAGCAGGGACGGGGACAGGGGAGGTATGAACACTGAAGCTTTCTTT,CASRDGDRGGMNTEAFF
TRBV19,TRBD1,-,TRBJ1-1,TGTGCCAGTAGTACGAGACAGGGGGTGAACACTGAAGCTTTCTTT,CASSTRQGVNTEAFF
TRBV20-1,-,many,TRBJ2-5,TGCAGTGCCACCCCCCAACTAGCTACCCAAGAGACCCAGTACTTC,CSATPQLATQETQYF
TRBV5-1,TRBD1,many,TRBJ1-4,TGCGCCAGCAGCTTGTGGGAGGGACAGGCAACTAATGAAAAACTGTTTTTT,CASSLWEGQATNEKLFF
TRBV2,-,many,TRBJ1-5,TGTGCCAGCAGTAAACAGGGAGGGAATCAGCCCCAGCATTTT,CASSKQGGNQPQHF
TRBV29-1,TRBD1,-,TRBJ2-2,TGCAGCGCTCAGGGACAGAAGAACACCGGGGAGCTGTTTTTT,CSAQGQKNTGELFF
TRBV7-9,-,medium-sized,TRBJ1-2,TGTGCCAGCAGCTTGCGGGGTGGCTACACCTTC,CASSLRGGYTF
TRBV3-1,-,few,TRBJ1-1,TGTGCCAGCAGCCAAGATAAGGGGGGAGCTTTCTTT,CASSQDKGGAFF
TRBV5-5,-,-,TRBJ1-5,TGTGCCAGCAGCTGGCAGGGGAGAGCCAATCAGCCCCAGCATTTT,CASSWQGRANQPQHF
TRBV14,-,many,TRBJ2-1,TGTGCCAGCAGTCCCACAAGGGGGGAGAGCTCCTACAATGAGCAGTTCTTC,CASSPTRGESSYNEQFF
TRBV2,-,many,TRBJ2-7,TGTGCCAGCAGTCGACCGACAGGTCCCTACGAGCAGTACTTC,CASSRPTGPYEQYF
TRBV11-1,-,-,TRBJ2-6,TGTGCCAGCAGCGACCCCTGGAGCTCTGGGGCCAACGTCCTGACTTTC,CASSDPWSSGANVLTF
TRBV5-4,-,-,TRBJ1-2,TGTGCCAGCAGCATAGACGCAGGGGTCTATGGCTACACCTTC,CASSIDAGVYGYTF
TRBV7-3,-,many,TRBJ2-3,TGTGCCAGCAGCTTTGATCGGGGGAGCACAGATACGCAGTATTTT,CASSFDRGSTDTQYF
TRBV20-1,-,-,TRBJ1-4,TGCAGTGCTAGACCAATTACAACTAATGAAAAACTGTTTTTT,CSARPITTNEKLFF
TRBV10-3,-,many,TRBJ1-2,TGTGCCATCAGTGAAGGAGGAGATTATGGCTACACCTTC,CAISEGGDYGYTF
TRBV29-1,TRBD1,once,TRBJ2-7,TGCAGCGCTGCAGGGGGAAGCTCCTACGAGCAGTACTTC,CSAAGGSSYEQYF
TRBV12-3/TRBV12-4,TRBD2,-,TRBJ2-3,TGTGCCAGCAGCCCACTAGCGGGGGGCTTCGTGGATACGCAGTATTTT,CASSPLAGGFVDTQYF
TRBV3-1,TRBD2,few,TRBJ2-1,TGTGCCAGCAGCCAAGGGGGACTAGCGGGAGTAGAGCAGTTCTTC,CASSQGGLAGVEQFF
TRBV29-1,-,-,TRBJ2-1,TGCAGCGTTGTGTTTACGAACGGGAATGAGCAGTTCTTC,CSVVFTNGNEQFF
TRBV27,-,many,TRBJ1-2,TGTGCCAGCAGTTCCACAGGGTCGTATGGCTACACCTTC,CASSSTGSYGYTF
TRBV25-1,-,-,TRBJ1-2,TGTGCCAGCAGTGAGTTAGGTGCTAACTATGGCTACACCTTC,CASSELGANYGYTF
TRBV6-5,-,-,TRBJ1-1,TGTGCCAGCAGTTACTCGCACAGGGACACTGAAGCTTTCTTT,CASSYSHRDTEAFF